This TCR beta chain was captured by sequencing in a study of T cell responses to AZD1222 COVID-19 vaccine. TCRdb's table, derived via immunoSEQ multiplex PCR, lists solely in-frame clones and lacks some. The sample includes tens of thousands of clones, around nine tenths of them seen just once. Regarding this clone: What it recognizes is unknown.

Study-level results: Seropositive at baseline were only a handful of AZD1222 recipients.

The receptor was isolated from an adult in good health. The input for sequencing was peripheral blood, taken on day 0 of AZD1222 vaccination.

The CDR3, as DNA: TGTGCCAGCGGGTTTGCGGGGTCGTACGAGCAGTACTTC. As protein: CASGFAGSYEQYF. This chain links TRBV7-2 with TRBJ2-7, with a weak D call TRBD2 (6 bases). CDR3 length: 13 residues. CDR1 and CDR2 from the germline V gene are SGHTA and FQGNSA. The V end was cut by 8 bases, the J end by 4 bases, with 15 bases between.